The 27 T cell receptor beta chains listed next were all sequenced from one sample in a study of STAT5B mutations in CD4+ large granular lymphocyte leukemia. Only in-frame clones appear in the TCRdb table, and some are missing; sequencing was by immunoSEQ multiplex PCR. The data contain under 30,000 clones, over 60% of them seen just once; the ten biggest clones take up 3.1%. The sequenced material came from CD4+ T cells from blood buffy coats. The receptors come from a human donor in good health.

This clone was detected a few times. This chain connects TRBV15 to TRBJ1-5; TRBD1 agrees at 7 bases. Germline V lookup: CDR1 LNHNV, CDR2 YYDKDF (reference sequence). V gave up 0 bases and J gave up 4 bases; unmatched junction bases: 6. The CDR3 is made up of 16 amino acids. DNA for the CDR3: TGTGCCACCAGCAGAGACCCCGCAGGGGGAAATCAGCCCCAGCATTTT. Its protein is CATSRDPAGGNQPQHF.

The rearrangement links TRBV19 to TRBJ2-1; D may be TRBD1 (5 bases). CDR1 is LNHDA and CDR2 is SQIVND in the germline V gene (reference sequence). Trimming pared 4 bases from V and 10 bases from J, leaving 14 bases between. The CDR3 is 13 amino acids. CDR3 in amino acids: CASSTRAKGEQFF. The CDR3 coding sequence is TGTGCCAGTAGTACTCGGGCCAAGGGGGAGCAGTTCTTC.

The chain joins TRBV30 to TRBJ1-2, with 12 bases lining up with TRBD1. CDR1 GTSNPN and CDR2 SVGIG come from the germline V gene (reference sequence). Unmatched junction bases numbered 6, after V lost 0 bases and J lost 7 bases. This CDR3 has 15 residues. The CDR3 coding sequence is TGTGCCTGGAGTGTTATGGGACAGGGGGCGTCTGGCTACACCTTC. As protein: CAWSVMGQGASGYTF. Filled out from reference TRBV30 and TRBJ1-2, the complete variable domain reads SQTIHQWPATLVQPVGSPLSLECTVEGTSNPNLYWYRQAAGRGLQLLFYSVGIGQISSEVPQNLSASRPQDRQFILSSKKLLLSDSGFYLCAWSVMGQGASGYTFGSGTRLTVV.

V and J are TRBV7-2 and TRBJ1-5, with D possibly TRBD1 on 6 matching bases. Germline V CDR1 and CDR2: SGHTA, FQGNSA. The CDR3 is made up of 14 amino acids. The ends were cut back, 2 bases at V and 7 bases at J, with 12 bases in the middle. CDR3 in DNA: TGTGCCAGCAGCTTACTTGGGGGCGAACAGCCCCAGCATTTT. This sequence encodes CASSLLGGEQPQHF.

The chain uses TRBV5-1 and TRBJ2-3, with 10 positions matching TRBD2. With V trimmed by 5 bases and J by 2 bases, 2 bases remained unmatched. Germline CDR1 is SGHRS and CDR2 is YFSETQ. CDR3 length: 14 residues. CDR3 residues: CASSGLAATDTQYF. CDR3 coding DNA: TGCGCCAGCAGTGGACTAGCGGCCACAGATACGCAGTATTTT.

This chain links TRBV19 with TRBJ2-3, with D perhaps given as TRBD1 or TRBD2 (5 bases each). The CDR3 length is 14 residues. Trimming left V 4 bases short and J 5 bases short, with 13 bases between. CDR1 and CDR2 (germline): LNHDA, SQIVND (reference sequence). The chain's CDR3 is CASSRDLSGDTQYF. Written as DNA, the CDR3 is TGTGCCAGTAGTAGGGACCTATCGGGAGATACGCAGTATTTT.

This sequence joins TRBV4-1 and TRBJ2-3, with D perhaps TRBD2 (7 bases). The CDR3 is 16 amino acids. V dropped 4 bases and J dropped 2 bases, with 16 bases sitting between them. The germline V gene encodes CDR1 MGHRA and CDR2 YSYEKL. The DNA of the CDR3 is TGCGCCAGCAGCCGCCTCGGCGGGGGCGACACAGATACGCAGTATTTT. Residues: CASSRLGGGDTDTQYF.

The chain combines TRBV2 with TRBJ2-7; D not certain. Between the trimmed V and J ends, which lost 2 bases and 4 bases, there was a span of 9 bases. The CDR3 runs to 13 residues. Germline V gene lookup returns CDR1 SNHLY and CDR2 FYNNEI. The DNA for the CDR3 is TGTGCCAGCAGTGAACACAATAGTTACGAGCAGTACTTC. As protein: CASSEHNSYEQYF.

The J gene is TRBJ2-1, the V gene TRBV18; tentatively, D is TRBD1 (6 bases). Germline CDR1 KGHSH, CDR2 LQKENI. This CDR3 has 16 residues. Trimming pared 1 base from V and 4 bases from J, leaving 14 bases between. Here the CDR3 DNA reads TGTGCCAGCTCACCACTAGGCAGGGGAAATTACAATGAGCAGTTCTTC. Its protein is CASSPLGRGNYNEQFF. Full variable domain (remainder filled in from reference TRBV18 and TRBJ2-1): NAGVMQNPRHLVRRRGQEARLRCSPMKGHSHVYWYRQLPEEGLKFMVYLQKENIIDESGMPKERFSAEFPKEGPSILRIQQVVRGDSAAYFCASSPLGRGNYNEQFFGPGTRLTVL.

CDR3 DNA: TGTGCCAGCAGTTACGCCCAGAGTTACCTAACTGAGCAGTTCTTC. This codes for CASSYAQSYLTEQFF. The gene calls are TRBV6-6 and TRBJ2-1; D unclear. V was cut by 2 bases and J by 9 bases, with 17 bases left in between. Per germline, CDR1 MNHNY and CDR2 SVGAGI (reference sequence). There are 15 residues in the CDR3.

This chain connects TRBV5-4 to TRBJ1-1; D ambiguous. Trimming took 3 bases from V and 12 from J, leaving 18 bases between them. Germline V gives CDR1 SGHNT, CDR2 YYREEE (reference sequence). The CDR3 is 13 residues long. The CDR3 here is CASSSPTRLGTFF. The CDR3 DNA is TGTGCCAGCAGCTCGCCCACCCGTCTGGGGACTTTCTTT.

CDR3 bases: TGTGCCAGCCGTTTTCCAACTAATGAAAAACTGTTTTTT. As protein: CASRFPTNEKLFF. This chain connects TRBV19 to TRBJ1-4; no clear D gene. This CDR3 has 13 amino acids. The germline V and J ends were trimmed by 9 bases and 0 bases, with 8 bases remaining between them. In germline, CDR1 is LNHDA, CDR2 SQIVND (reference sequence).

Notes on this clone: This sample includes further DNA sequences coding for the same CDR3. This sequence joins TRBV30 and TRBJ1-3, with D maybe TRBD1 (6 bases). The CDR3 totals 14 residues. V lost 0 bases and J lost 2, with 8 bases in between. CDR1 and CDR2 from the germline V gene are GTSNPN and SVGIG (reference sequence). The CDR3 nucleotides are TGTGCCTGGAGTGTAGGGGGACCTGGAAACACCATATATTTT. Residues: CAWSVGGPGNTIYF.

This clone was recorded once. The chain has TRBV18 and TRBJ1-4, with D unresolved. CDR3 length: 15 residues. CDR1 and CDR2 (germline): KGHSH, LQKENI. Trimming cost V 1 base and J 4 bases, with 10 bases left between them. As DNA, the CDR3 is TGTGCCAGCTCACCACGAGGTCAGGTTAATGAAAAACTGTTTTTT. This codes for CASSPRGQVNEKLFF.

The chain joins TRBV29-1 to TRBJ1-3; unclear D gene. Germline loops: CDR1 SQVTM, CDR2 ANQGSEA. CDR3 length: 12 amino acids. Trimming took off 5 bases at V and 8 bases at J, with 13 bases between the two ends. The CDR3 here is CSVSPRADTIYF. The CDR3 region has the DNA TGCAGCGTTTCCCCACGCGCGGACACCATATATTTT.

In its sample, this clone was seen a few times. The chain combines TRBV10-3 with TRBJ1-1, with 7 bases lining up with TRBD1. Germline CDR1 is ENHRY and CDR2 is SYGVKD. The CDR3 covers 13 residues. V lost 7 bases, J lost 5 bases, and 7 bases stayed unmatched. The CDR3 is CAIKGQSGTEAFF. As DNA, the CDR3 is TGTGCCATCAAGGGACAGTCGGGAACTGAAGCTTTCTTT.

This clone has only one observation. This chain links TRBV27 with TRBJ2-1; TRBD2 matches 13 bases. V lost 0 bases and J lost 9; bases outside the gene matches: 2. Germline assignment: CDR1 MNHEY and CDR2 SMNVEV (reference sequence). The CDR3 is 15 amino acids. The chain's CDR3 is CASSLSRTSGGEQFF. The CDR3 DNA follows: TGTGCCAGCAGTTTATCCCGGACTAGCGGGGGTGAGCAGTTCTTC.

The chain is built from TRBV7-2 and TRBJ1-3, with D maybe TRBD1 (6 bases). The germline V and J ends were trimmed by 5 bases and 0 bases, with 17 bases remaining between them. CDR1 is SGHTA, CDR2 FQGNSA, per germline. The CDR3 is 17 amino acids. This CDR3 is CASSPPRGAASGNTIYF. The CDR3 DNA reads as TGTGCCAGCAGCCCCCCTCGGGGGGCAGCCTCTGGAAACACCATATATTTT.

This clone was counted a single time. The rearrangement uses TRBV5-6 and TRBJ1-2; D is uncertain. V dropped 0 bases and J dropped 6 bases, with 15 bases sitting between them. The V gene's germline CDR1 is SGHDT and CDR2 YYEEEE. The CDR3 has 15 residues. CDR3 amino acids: CASSLVFGSKDGYTF. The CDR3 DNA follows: TGTGCCAGCAGCTTGGTCTTCGGGAGTAAGGATGGCTACACCTTC.

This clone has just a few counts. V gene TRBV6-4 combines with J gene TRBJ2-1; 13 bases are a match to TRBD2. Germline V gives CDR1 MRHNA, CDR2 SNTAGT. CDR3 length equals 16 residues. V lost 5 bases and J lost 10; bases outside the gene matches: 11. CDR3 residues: CASSSRLAGGLEEQFF. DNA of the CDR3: TGTGCCAGCAGTTCCCGACTAGCGGGAGGATTAGAGGAGCAGTTCTTC.

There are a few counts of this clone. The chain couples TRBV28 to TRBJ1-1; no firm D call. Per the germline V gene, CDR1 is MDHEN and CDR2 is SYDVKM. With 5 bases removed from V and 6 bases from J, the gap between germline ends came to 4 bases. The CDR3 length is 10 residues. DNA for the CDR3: TGTGCCAGCAGTCGCGCTGAAGCTTTCTTT. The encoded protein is CASSRAEAFF.

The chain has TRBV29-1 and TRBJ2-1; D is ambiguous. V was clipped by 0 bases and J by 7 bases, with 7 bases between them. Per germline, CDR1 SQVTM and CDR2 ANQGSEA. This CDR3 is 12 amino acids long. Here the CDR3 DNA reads TGCAGCGTTGAAGAATCCGGGAATGAGCAGTTCTTC. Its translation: CSVEESGNEQFF.

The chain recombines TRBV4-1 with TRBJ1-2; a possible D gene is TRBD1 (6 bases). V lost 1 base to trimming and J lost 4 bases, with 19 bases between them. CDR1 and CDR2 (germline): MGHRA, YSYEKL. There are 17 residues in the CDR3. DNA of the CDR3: TGCGCCAGCAGCCAAGGTATCACAGGGTTCTCCGCCTATGGCTACACCTTC. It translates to CASSQGITGFSAYGYTF.

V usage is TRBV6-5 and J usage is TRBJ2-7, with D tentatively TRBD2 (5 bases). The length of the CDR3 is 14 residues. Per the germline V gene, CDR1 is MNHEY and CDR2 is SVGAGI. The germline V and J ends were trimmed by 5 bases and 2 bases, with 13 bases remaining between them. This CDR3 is CASSPLAKTYEQYF. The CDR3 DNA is TGTGCCAGCAGTCCGCTAGCTAAAACCTACGAGCAGTACTTC.

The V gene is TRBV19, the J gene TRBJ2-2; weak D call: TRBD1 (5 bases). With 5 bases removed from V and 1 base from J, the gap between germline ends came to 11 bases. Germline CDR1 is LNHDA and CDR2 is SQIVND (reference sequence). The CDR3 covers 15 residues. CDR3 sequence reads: CASSLRQGNTGELFF. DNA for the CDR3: TGTGCCAGTAGTCTTAGGCAGGGGAACACCGGGGAGCTGTTTTTT.

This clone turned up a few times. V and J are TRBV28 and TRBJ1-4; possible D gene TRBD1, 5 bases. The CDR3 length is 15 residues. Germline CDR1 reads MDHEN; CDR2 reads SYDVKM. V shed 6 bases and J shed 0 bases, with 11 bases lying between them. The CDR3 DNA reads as TGTGCCAGCAGCGAACTAGGGGCAACTAATGAAAAACTGTTTTTT. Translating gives CASSELGATNEKLFF.

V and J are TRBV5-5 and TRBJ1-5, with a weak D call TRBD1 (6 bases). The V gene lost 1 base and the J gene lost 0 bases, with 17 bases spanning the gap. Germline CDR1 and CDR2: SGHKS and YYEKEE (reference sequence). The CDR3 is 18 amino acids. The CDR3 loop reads CASSLRDTRQYSNQPQHF. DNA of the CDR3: TGTGCCAGCAGCTTGCGGGACACCAGGCAGTATAGCAATCAGCCCCAGCATTTT.